These T cell receptor beta chains were read from a single sample in a study of CD8+ T cells in alopecia areata. Clones were read by immunoSEQ multiplex PCR, and TCRdb kept only the in-frame ones, dropping some. The sample has a few hundred thousand clones, roughly two fifths seen once. Sequenced material: CD4+ T cells sorted from blood, taken between weeks 36 and 40, from a patient treated with tofacitinib. Every receptor here comes from a human donor with alopecia areata. Each CDR3 is given with its conserved first and last residue. The order of the fields is clone size, V gene, D gene, J gene, CDR3 DNA, CDR3 protein. A D gene is named only where the DNA matches it firmly. Where a row states a size, it is once, few, many or the class of an expanded clone; other rows omit it.

>NA|TRBV7-9|TRBD2|TRBJ2-5
TGTGCCAGCAGCTTAGGCGGGGAGGGGCAAGAGACCCAGTACTTC
CASSLGGEGQETQYF
>NA|TRBV7-9|NA|TRBJ1-4
TGTGCCAGCAGCCCCTTTAGGGGCGCCGGTGAAAAACTGTTTTTT
CASSPFRGAGEKLFF
>NA|TRBV25-1|TRBD2|TRBJ2-1
TGTGCCAGCAGTCCTAGCGGGAGGGGAAACAATGAGCAGTTCTTC
CASSPSGRGNNEQFF
>once|TRBV6-6|TRBD1|TRBJ2-7
TGTGCCAGCAGTTACGGGACAGGGACCTACGAGCAGTACTTC
CASSYGTGTYEQYF
>NA|TRBV30|NA|TRBJ2-7
TGTGCCTGTTCGAGGGCCCGCTACGAGCAGTACTTC
CACSRARYEQYF
>NA|TRBV30|TRBD1|TRBJ2-1
TGTGCCTGCGGACAGGGAAGGTACAATGAGCAGTTCTTC
CACGQGRYNEQFF
>NA|TRBV7-9|TRBD2|TRBJ2-7
TGTGCCAGCAGCTTAGCGGGAGGGGACTACGAGCAGTACTTC
CASSLAGGDYEQYF
>NA|TRBV27|NA|TRBJ2-2
TGTGCCAGCAGTTTACTCATAGTAGGAAAGACCGGGGAGCTGTTTTTT
CASSLLIVGKTGELFF
>NA|TRBV29-1|TRBD1|TRBJ2-7
TGCAGCGCAAAGGGTATACAGGGGGCTGGCGAGCAGTACTTC
CSAKGIQGAGEQYF
>NA|TRBV2|TRBD1|TRBJ2-4
TGTGCCAGCAGTCCGGGACAGAAAAACATTCAGTACTTC
CASSPGQKNIQYF
>NA|TRBV15|TRBD2|TRBJ2-3
TGTGCCACCAGCACGTCGAGGACTAGCGGAAGCACAGATACGCAGTATTTT
CATSTSRTSGSTDTQYF
>NA|TRBV6-5|NA|TRBJ2-7
TGTGCCAGCAGTTACTCCCCCCGGGGGTCCTACGAGCAGTACTTC
CASSYSPRGSYEQYF
>few|TRBV18|NA|TRBJ1-1
TGTGCCAGCTCACCCTTAGCCGTGAACACTGAAGCTTTCTTT
CASSPLAVNTEAFF
>once|TRBV4-1|NA|TRBJ1-5
TGCGCCAGCAGCCAAGATGGTAGAACAATCAGACAGCCCCAGCATTTT
CASSQDGRTIRQPQHF
>NA|TRBV9|NA|TRBJ2-2
TGTGCCAGCAGCGTAGGGGGGACCCTCAGGTCAGGGGAGCTGTTTTTT
CASSVGGTLRSGELFF
>NA|TRBV15|NA|TRBJ1-4
TGTGCCACCAGCAGAGCAGGGCCTCAGGAAAAACTGTTTTTT
CATSRAGPQEKLFF
>NA|TRBV29-1|NA|TRBJ2-3
TGCAGCGTTCGGACCGCTGATACGCAGTATTTT
CSVRTADTQYF
>NA|TRBV9|TRBD2|TRBJ2-3
TGTGCCAGCAGCGTAGGACTAGCGGGAGGCGCAGATACGCAGTATTTT
CASSVGLAGGADTQYF
>NA|TRBV7-6|TRBD1|TRBJ2-5
TGTGCCAGCAGCAATGAGGGGGCGGTAAAGACCCAGTACTTC
CASSNEGAVKTQYF
>NA|TRBV7-3|NA|TRBJ2-7
TGTGCCAGCAGCTTAACTAGCGGATTCTACGAGCAGTACTTC
CASSLTSGFYEQYF
>few|TRBV5-1|TRBD1|TRBJ2-7
TGCGCCAGCAGCTTAGGGACAGACTACGAGCAGTACTTC
CASSLGTDYEQYF
>few|TRBV29-1|TRBD1|TRBJ2-7
TGCAGCGTTGGCCAGGGGGCCGCCTACGAGCAGTACTTC
CSVGQGAAYEQYF
>few|TRBV7-2|NA|TRBJ1-3
TGTGCCAGCAGCCAACAGACGGCCAACTCTGGAAACACCATATATTTT
CASSQQTANSGNTIYF
>NA|TRBV20-1|NA|TRBJ1-2
TGCAGTGCCTTCTCTGGGGGCTACACCTTC
CSAFSGGYTF
>NA|TRBV29-1|TRBD2|TRBJ2-1
TGCAGCGTTAAACCGGGACTAGTCTACAATGAGCAGTTCTTC
CSVKPGLVYNEQFF
>NA|TRBV4-3|NA|TRBJ2-3
TGCGCCAGCAGCCAAGACTTAACTAGCCCTAGCACAGATACGCAGTATTTT
CASSQDLTSPSTDTQYF
>NA|TRBV2|NA|TRBJ1-5
TGTGCCAGCAGTGAGCTCAGGGTTGGTCAGCCCCAGCATTTT
CASSELRVGQPQHF
>NA|TRBV29-1|NA|TRBJ2-1
TGCAGCGTTGTATACAATTACAATGAGCAGTTCTTC
CSVVYNYNEQFF
>NA|TRBV6-1|NA|TRBJ1-1
TGTGCCAGCAGTGGTGACACCCTTGGCGCTGAAGCTTTCTTT
CASSGDTLGAEAFF
>NA|TRBV15|TRBD1|TRBJ1-4
TGTGCCACCAGCAAGGGGGACAGGGATGAAAAACTGTTTTTT
CATSKGDRDEKLFF
>NA|TRBV18|NA|TRBJ1-5
TGTGCCAGCTCCCAAGGACAGTCCGGGGTTCAGCCCCAGCATTTT
CASSQGQSGVQPQHF
>NA|TRBV6-5|NA|TRBJ2-3
TGTGCCAGCAGTTACTCCCCCGGGAGCACAGATACGCAGTATTTT
CASSYSPGSTDTQYF
>NA|TRBV28|NA|TRBJ2-7
TGTGCCAGCGGTAGTTACCGAAGGGACTTC
CASGSYRRDF
>NA|TRBV27|NA|TRBJ1-1
TGTGCCAGCAGTTTTGGGCACAATTTGGCTGGGGGCACTGAAGCTTTCTTT
CASSFGHNLAGGTEAFF
>few|TRBV7-2|TRBD2|TRBJ2-5
TGTGCCAGCAGCGAGCGACTAGCGGGAGGGCCGGAGACCCAGTACTTC
CASSERLAGGPETQYF
>few|TRBV11-2|TRBD2|TRBJ2-5
TGTGCCAGCAGCTTAGGAGCGGGAGGGACAGAGACCCAGTACTTC
CASSLGAGGTETQYF
>NA|TRBV5-4|TRBD2|TRBJ2-1
TGTGCCAGCAGCGGTCGGGAGGCGGGCGATGAGCAGTTCTTC
CASSGREAGDEQFF
>NA|TRBV30|TRBD1|TRBJ1-2
TGTGCCTGGAGTGTAGCAGGGGGACTCTATGGCTACACCTTC
CAWSVAGGLYGYTF
>few|TRBV28|NA|TRBJ1-2
TGTGCCAGCAGTATGACCCCCCGGGTTTCCTATGGCTACACCTTC
CASSMTPRVSYGYTF
>NA|TRBV5-8|NA|TRBJ2-6
TGTGCCAGCAGCTGGGTGGAGCAAGGGGCCAACGTCCTGACTTTC
CASSWVEQGANVLTF
>few|TRBV29-1|NA|TRBJ2-6
TGCAGCGTTTCCCAGGGGGGTGGGGCCAACGTCCTGACTTTC
CSVSQGGGANVLTF
>few|TRBV7-6|NA|TRBJ2-7
TGTGCCAGCAGCGTCCAGGGGAAATGGAGCGAGCAGTACTTC
CASSVQGKWSEQYF
>few|TRBV4-1|TRBD1|TRBJ1-2
TGCGCCAGCAGCCTGGACAGGGGAAAAGGCGGCTACACCTTC
CASSLDRGKGGYTF
>NA|TRBV7-2|TRBD1|TRBJ1-2
TGTGCCAGCAGCTTAAGAACAGGGGGTAAAGCTAACTATGGCTACACCTTC
CASSLRTGGKANYGYTF
>NA|TRBV10-3|NA|TRBJ2-5
TGTGCCATGAGTAAGGGGGAAGGGGAGACCCAGTACTTC
CAMSKGEGETQYF
>few|TRBV2|NA|TRBJ2-3
TGTGCCAGCAGAGGCAGGGTCACAGATACGCAGTATTTT
CASRGRVTDTQYF
>few|TRBV29-1|NA|TRBJ2-1
TGCAGCGTTGAACTTCTTCAGAGGCCGATCAATGAGCAGTTCTTC
CSVELLQRPINEQFF
>few|TRBV5-3|NA|TRBJ2-5
TGTGCCAGCACAAGGCAGGGACAAGAGACCCAGTACTTC
CASTRQGQETQYF
>NA|TRBV29-1|NA|TRBJ1-4
TGCAGCGTCAAGAAAGGGAGGACTAATGAAAAACTGTTTTTT
CSVKKGRTNEKLFF